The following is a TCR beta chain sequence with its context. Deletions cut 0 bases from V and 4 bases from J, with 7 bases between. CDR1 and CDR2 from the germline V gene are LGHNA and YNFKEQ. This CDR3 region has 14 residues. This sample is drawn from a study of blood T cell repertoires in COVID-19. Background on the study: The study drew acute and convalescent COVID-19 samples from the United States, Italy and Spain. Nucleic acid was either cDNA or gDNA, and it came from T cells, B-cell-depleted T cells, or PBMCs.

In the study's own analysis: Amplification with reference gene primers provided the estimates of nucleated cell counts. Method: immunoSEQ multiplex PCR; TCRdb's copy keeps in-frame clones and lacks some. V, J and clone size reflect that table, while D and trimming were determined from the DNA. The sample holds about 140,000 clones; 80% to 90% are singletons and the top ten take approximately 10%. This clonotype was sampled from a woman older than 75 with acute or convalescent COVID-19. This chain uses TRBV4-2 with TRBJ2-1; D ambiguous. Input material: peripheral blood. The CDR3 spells CASSQDVSYNEQFF. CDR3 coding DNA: TGTGCCAGCAGCCAAGATGTCAGTTACAATGAGCAGTTCTTC.